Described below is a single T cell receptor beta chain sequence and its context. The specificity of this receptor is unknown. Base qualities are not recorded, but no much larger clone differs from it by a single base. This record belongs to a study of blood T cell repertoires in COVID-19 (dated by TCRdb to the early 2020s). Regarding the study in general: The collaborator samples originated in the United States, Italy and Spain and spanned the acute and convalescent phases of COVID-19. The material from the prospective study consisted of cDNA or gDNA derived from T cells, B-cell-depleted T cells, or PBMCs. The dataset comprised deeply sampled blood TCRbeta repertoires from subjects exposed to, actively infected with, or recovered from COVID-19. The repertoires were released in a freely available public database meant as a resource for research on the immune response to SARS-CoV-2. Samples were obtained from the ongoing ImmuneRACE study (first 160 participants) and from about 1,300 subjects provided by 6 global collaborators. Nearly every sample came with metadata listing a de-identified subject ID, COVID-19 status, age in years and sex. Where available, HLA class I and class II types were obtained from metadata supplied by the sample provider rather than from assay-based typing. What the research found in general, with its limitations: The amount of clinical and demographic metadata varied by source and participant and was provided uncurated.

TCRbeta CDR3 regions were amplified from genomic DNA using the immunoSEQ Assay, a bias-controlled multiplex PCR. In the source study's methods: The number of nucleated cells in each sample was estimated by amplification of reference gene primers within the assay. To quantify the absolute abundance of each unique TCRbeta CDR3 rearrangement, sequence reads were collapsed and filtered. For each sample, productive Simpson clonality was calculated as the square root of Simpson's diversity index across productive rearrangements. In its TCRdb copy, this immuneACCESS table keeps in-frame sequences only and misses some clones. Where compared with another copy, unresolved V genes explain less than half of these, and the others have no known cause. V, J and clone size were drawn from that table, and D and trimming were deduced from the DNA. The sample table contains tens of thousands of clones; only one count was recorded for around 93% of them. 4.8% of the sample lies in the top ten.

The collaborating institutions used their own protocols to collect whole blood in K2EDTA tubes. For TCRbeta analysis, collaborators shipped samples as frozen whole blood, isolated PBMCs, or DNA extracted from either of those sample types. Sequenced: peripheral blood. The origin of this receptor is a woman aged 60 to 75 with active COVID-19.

For the CDR3, the sequence is CASSLLRTRPGDGYTF. The bases read TGTGCCAGCAGTTTACTCCGAACCCGCCCGGGGGATGGCTACACCTTC. The rearrangement joined TRBV28 to TRBJ1-2, with a tentative D gene TRBD1 over 5 matching bases. CDR1 is given as MDHEN and CDR2 as SYDVKM, both from the germline V gene. Taken from cysteine to phenylalanine, the CDR3 has 16 residues. Of the read, only the CDR3 DNA is kept; its 48 bases are in frame from base 1. V is clipped by 2 bases and J by 6 bases, and the sequence between their germline boundaries is 19 bases long.